These T cell receptor beta chains were read from a single sample in a study of identical twins. TCRdb re-analysed the 5' RACE reads in MiXCR, keeping a single row per CDR3 protein. The data show fewer than 650,000 distinct CDR3 sequences, more than 9% seen once. The same data also went into a second study, on yellow fever vaccine responses in identical twins.

The sample consisted of PBMCs. The receptors shown here come from a woman under 30 in good health. Both conserved end residues are part of each CDR3. A D gene is named only where the DNA matches it firmly. Size values are once, few and many counts, or a class for expanded clones, and some rows have none.

>TRBV10-1|-|TRBJ2-3|many
TGCGCCAGCAGTGATGCCAGTACAGATACGCAGTATTTT
CASSDASTDTQYF
>TRBV2|-|TRBJ2-4|-
TGTGCCAGCAGTGAAGAGGGAGCCAAAAACATTCAGTACTTC
CASSEEGAKNIQYF
>TRBV7-9|-|TRBJ2-2|few
TGTGCCAGCACCACCGGGGGCGACAGGGCGAACACCGGGGAGCTGTTTTTT
CASTTGGDRANTGELFF
>TRBV10-3|-|TRBJ2-2|-
TGTGCCTGCGCGGGGAACACCGGGGAGCTGTTTTTT
CACAGNTGELFF
>TRBV30|TRBD2|TRBJ2-3|few
TGTGCCTGGAGTATCGGGGGGGCGGTCGCAGATACGCAGTATTTT
CAWSIGGAVADTQYF
>TRBV20-1|TRBD1|TRBJ2-3|once
TGCAGTGTTCGACAGGGTAACCCAGATACGCAGTATTTT
CSVRQGNPDTQYF
>TRBV5-4|-|TRBJ2-5|-
TGTGCCAGCAGCTTGGTTGGTGCTGGCAGGGGGGTCGTAGCAGAGACCCAGTACTTC
CASSLVGAGRGVVAETQYF
>TRBV4-2|TRBD1|TRBJ2-5|-
TGTGCCAGCAGCCAAGGTCCCGGGACAGGGGAGGAGACCCAGTACTTC
CASSQGPGTGEETQYF
>TRBV5-1|-|TRBJ2-1|many
TGCGCCTCCCGGATGGCCGGGATAGGGTCCGGTTACAATGAGCAGTTCTTC
CASRMAGIGSGYNEQFF
>TRBV18|-|TRBJ2-1|many
TGTGCCAGCTCACCACCTAACACCCCCCCGCCGTTCTTC
CASSPPNTPPPFF
>TRBV25-1|-|TRBJ2-7|-
TGTGCCAGCAGCCAACCGGGCGAGCAGTACTTC
CASSQPGEQYF
>TRBV7-9|-|TRBJ2-5|many
TGTGCCAGCAGCTTATCCGGGAAGACCCAGTACTTC
CASSLSGKTQYF
>TRBV4-2|-|TRBJ2-1|many
TGTGCCAGCAGCCAAGGGCCCTACAATGAGCAGTTCTTC
CASSQGPYNEQFF
>TRBV7-2|TRBD2|TRBJ2-7|few
TGTGCCAGCAGCTCTCGACTAGCGGGGACCTACGAGCAGTACTTC
CASSSRLAGTYEQYF
>TRBV20-1|-|TRBJ2-5|many
TGCAGTGCTAGGTCCCTAGGGAAAGAGACCCAGTACTTC
CSARSLGKETQYF
>TRBV7-9|TRBD2|TRBJ2-3|many
TGTGCCAGCAGCCGCCGGGACTACCGGAGGCCCGCAGATACGCAGTATTTT
CASSRRDYRRPADTQYF
>TRBV15|-|TRBJ2-2|-
TGTGCCACCAGCGCCCAGAACACCGGGGAGCTGTTTTTT
CATSAQNTGELFF
>TRBV27|-|TRBJ2-5|-
TGTGCCAGCAGTCTGGTGACAGGACGAGGGGTGACGGTAGAGACCCAGTACTTC
CASSLVTGRGVTVETQYF
>TRBV20-1|-|TRBJ2-7|few
TGCAGTGCTAGACCCCCCACAGCGGACCCCTACGAGCAGTACTTC
CSARPPTADPYEQYF
>TRBV6-5|TRBD2|TRBJ2-7|few
TGTGCCAGCAGTTCCCAGGGAGGGCTCGGCGAGCAGTACTTC
CASSSQGGLGEQYF
>TRBV6-1|-|TRBJ1-1|many
TGTGCCAGCACCCCCGGTGAGCCGAACACTGAAGCTTTCTTT
CASTPGEPNTEAFF
>TRBV25-1|-|TRBJ1-1|many
TGTGCCAGCAGCGAACGGGGCACTGAAGCTTTCTTT
CASSERGTEAFF
>TRBV11-2|TRBD2|TRBJ2-7|few
TGTGCCAGCAGCTTAGTGGTCCTAGCGGGGCTCTACGAGCAGTACTTC
CASSLVVLAGLYEQYF
>TRBV4-3|-|TRBJ2-1|few
TGCGCCAGCAGCCAAGAGAAGGAGGGCTACTTGAATGAGCAGTTCTTC
CASSQEKEGYLNEQFF
>TRBV7-9|-|TRBJ2-5|few
TGTGCCAGCACCCAGGACATACAAGAGACCCAGTACTTC
CASTQDIQETQYF
>TRBV20-1|TRBD2|TRBJ2-5|few
TGCAGTGCTAGAGTTCCGGGAGGAGGGCAAGAGACCCAGTACTTC
CSARVPGGGQETQYF
>TRBV4-2|TRBD2|TRBJ2-1|few
TGTGCCAGCAGCCAAGATCGGGGTGCGGGGGGGTTCAATGAGCAGTTCTTC
CASSQDRGAGGFNEQFF
>TRBV20-1|-|TRBJ2-2|few
TGCAGTGCTAGAGTGACGGGGGCATACACCGGGGAGCTGTTTTTT
CSARVTGAYTGELFF
>TRBV7-9|-|TRBJ2-5|-
TGTGCCAGCAGCTTTATAGAGGAGACCCAGTACTTC
CASSFIEETQYF
>TRBV12-3/TRBV12-4|TRBD2|TRBJ2-3|-
TGTGCCAGCAGTTTATTGGCAGCGGGAGCTGCTACGCAGTATTTT
CASSLLAAGAATQYF
>TRBV12-3/TRBV12-4|-|TRBJ2-3|many
TGTGCCAGCAGTTTCCCCCGTGGGACGGAGGATACGCAGTATTTT
CASSFPRGTEDTQYF
>TRBV28|-|TRBJ2-1|-
TGTGCCAGCAGTTTAAGCCGTTGGGGGCTCTCGGACAATGAGCAGTTCTTC
CASSLSRWGLSDNEQFF